Given below is one T cell receptor beta chain in context. This specimen comes from a study of blood T cell repertoires in COVID-19. Assay used: immunoSEQ multiplex PCR; TCRdb lists only in-frame clones, some missing. The data show approximately 88,000 clones, with roughly 80% seen just once and 15% to 20% held by the top ten. The TCR was taken from a woman of 80 years or more with acute or convalescent COVID-19. Specimen: peripheral blood.

DNA for the CDR3: TGCGCCAGCAGCTCTAGGCAGAGCTCACCCCTCCACTTT. It codes for CASSSRQSSPLHF. This rearrangement joins TRBV5-1 to TRBJ1-6; D remains ambiguous. CDR1 SGHRS and CDR2 YFSETQ come from the germline V gene. This CDR3 region has 13 residues. The ends were cut back, 3 bases at V and 10 bases at J, with 11 bases in the middle.